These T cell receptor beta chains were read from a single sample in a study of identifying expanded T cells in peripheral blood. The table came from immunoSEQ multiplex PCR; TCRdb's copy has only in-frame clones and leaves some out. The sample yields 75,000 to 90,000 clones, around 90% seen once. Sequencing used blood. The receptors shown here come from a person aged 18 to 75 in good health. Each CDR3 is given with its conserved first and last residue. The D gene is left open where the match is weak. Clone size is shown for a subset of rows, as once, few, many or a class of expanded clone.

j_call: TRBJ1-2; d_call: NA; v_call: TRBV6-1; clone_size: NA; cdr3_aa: CASSEFRETYGYTF; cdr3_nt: TGTGCCAGCAGTGAATTTCGGGAAACCTATGGCTACACCTTC
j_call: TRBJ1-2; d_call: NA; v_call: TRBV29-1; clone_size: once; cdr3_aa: CSVSTPSNYGYTF; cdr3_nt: TGCAGCGTCTCGACACCCTCTAACTATGGCTACACCTTC
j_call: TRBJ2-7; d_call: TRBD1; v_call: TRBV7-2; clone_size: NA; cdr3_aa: CASSFSGTARFYEQYF; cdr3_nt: TGTGCCAGCAGCTTCTCCGGGACAGCTAGATTTTACGAGCAGTACTTC
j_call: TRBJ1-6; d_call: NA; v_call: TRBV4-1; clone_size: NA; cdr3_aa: CASSQGGTRGYGSPLHF; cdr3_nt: TGCGCCAGCAGCCAAGGGGGGACGAGGGGTTACGGTTCACCCCTCCACTTT
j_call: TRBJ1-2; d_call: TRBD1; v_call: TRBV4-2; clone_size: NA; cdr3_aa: CASSQDLSHRGPYGYTF; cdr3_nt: TGTGCCAGCAGCCAAGATCTTTCACACAGGGGGCCCTACGGCTACACCTTC
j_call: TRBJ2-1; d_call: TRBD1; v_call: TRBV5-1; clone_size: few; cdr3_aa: CASSLRATGNYNEQFF; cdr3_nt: TGCGCCAGCAGCTTGCGTGCGACAGGGAATTACAATGAGCAGTTCTTC
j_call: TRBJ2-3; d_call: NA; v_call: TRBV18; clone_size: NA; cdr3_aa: CASSPYETDTQYF; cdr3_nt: TGTGCCAGCTCACCTTACGAGACAGATACGCAGTATTTT
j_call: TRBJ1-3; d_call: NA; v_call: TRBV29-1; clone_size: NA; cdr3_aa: CSVAAFGGSSGNTIYF; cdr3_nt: TGCAGCGTTGCGGCCTTTGGGGGAAGCTCTGGAAACACCATATATTTT
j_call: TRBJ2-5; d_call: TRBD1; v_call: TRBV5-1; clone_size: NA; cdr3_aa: CASSGGQDGETQYF; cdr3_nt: TGCGCCAGCAGCGGGGGACAGGATGGAGAGACCCAGTACTTC
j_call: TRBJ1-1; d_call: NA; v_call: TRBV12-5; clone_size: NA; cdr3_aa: CASGRGVNTEAFF; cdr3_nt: TGTGCTAGTGGAAGGGGAGTGAACACTGAAGCTTTCTTT
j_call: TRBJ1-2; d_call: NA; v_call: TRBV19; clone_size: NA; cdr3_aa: CASSRANYGYTF; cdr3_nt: TGTGCCAGTAGTAGGGCTAACTATGGCTACACCTTC
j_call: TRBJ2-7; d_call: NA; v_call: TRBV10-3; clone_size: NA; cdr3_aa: CAIGLSSYEQYF; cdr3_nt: TGTGCCATCGGCCTGAGCTCCTACGAGCAGTACTTC
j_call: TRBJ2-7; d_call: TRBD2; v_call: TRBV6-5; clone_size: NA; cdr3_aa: CASSFLAGGSYEQYF; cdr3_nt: TGTGCCAGCAGTTTTCTAGCGGGAGGGTCCTACGAGCAGTACTTC
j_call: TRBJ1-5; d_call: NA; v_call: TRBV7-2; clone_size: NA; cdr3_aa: CASSPQGGQPQHF; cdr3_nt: TGTGCCAGCAGCCCGCAGGGAGGTCAGCCCCAGCATTTT
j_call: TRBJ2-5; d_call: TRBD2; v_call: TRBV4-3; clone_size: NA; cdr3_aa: CASSPGASGGETQYF; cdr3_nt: TGCGCCAGCAGCCCAGGTGCTAGCGGCGGCGAGACCCAGTACTTC
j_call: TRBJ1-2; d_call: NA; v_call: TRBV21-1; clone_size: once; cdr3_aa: CASSKGNNRDRPANYGYTF; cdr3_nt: TGTGCCAGCAGCAAAGGTAACAATAGGGACAGGCCAGCTAACTATGGCTACACCTTC
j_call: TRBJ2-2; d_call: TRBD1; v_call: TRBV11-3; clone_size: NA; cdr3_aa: CASSPGWDRGPHTGELFF; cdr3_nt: TGTGCCAGCAGCCCCGGGTGGGACAGGGGGCCTCACACCGGGGAGCTGTTTTTT
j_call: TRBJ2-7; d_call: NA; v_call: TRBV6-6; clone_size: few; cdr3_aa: CASSGGGYEQYF; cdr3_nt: TGTGCCAGCAGCGGGGGCGGCTACGAGCAGTACTTC
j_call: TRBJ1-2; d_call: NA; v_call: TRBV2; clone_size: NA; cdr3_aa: CASSIGLGMDRTYGYTF; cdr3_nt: TGTGCCAGCAGTATTGGCCTCGGGATGGACAGAACCTATGGCTACACCTTC
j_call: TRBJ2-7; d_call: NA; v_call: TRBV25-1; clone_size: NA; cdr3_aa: CASSEAYYEQYF; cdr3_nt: TGTGCCAGCAGTGAAGCCTACTACGAGCAGTACTTC
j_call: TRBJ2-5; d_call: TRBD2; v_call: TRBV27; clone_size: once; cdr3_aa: CASSLLAGGPRETQYF; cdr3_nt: TGTGCCAGCAGTTTACTAGCGGGGGGGCCGCGAGAGACCCAGTACTTC
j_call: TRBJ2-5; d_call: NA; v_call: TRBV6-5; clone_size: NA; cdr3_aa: CASSYSGVETQYF; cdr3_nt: TGTGCCAGCAGTTACTCCGGGGTAGAGACCCAGTACTTC
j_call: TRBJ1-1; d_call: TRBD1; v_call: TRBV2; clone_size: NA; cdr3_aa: CASSVGQPTEAFF; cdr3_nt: TGTGCCAGCAGTGTGGGACAGCCTACTGAAGCTTTCTTT
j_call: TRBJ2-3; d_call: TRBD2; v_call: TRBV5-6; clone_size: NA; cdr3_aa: CASKPRGGTDTQYF; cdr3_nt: TGTGCCAGCAAACCTCGGGGGGGCACAGATACGCAGTATTTT
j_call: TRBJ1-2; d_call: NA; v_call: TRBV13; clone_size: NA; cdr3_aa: CASSLGSSSNYGYTF; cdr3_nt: TGTGCCAGCAGCTTAGGCAGCAGCTCCAACTATGGCTACACCTTC
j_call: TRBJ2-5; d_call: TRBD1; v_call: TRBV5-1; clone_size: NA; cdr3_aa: CASSKGTGSHQMTQYF; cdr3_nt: TGCGCCAGCAGTAAAGGGACAGGGTCCCACCAAATGACCCAGTACTTC
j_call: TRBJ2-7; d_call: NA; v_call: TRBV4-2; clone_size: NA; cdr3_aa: CASSQDGGTPSYEQYF; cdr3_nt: TGTGCCAGCAGCCAAGATGGCGGGACCCCTTCCTACGAGCAGTACTTC
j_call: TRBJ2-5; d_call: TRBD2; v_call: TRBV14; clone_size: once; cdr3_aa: CASSLHGAGGPETQYF; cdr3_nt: TGTGCCAGCAGCCTCCATGGGGCGGGAGGGCCAGAGACCCAGTACTTC
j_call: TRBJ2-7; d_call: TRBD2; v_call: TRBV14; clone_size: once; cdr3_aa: CASSQELADPSGGEQYF; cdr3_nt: TGTGCCAGCAGCCAAGAACTGGCAGACCCAAGCGGGGGCGAGCAGTACTTC
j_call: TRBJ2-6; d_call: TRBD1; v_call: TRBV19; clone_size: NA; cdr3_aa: CASRTGQGANVLTF; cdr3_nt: TGTGCCTCCCGGACAGGGCAGGGGGCCAACGTCCTGACTTTC
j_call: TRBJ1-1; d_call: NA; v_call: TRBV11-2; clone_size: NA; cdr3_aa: CASSTSPGVTEAFF; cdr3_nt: TGTGCCAGCAGCACTTCCCCAGGGGTGACTGAAGCTTTCTTT